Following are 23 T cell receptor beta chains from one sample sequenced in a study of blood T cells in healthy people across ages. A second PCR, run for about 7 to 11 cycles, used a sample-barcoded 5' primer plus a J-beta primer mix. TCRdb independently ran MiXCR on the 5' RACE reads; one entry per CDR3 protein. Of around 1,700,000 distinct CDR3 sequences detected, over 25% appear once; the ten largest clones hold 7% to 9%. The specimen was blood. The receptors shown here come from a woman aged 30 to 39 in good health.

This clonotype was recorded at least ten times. DNA for the CDR3: TGTGCCTGGAGTGTAACCCGGACTAGCGACTACGAGCAGTACTTC. Protein sequence: CAWSVTRTSDYEQYF. The V gene is TRBV30, the J gene TRBJ2-7; 9 nucleotides align to TRBD2. V was clipped by 0 bases and J by 3 bases; unmatched bases: 6. Germline V gene sequence: CDR1 GTSNPN, CDR2 SVGIG (reference sequence). The CDR3 is made up of 15 amino acids.

The CDR3 coding sequence is TGCGCCAGCAGCTTCCGGCGGGGCTCGGAGACCCAGTACTTC. It codes for CASSFRRGSETQYF. The rearrangement uses TRBV5-1 and TRBJ2-5, with D possibly TRBD2 on 6 matching bases. With 2 bases removed from V and 5 bases from J, the gap between germline ends came to 13 bases. There are 14 residues in the CDR3. Germline V lookup: CDR1 SGHRS, CDR2 YFSETQ.

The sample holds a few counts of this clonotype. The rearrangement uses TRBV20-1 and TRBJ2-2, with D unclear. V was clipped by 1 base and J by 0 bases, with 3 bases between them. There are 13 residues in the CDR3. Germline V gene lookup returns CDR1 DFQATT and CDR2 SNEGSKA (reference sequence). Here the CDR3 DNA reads TGCAGTGCTAGAGTTCCGAACACCGGGGAGCTGTTTTTT. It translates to CSARVPNTGELFF.

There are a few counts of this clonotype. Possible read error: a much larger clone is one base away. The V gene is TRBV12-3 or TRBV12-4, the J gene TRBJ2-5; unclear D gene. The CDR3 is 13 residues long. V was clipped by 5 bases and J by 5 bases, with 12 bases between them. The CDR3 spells CASSPKRRETQYF. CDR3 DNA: TGTGCCAGCAGTCCGAAGAGGCGGGAGACCCAGTACTTC.

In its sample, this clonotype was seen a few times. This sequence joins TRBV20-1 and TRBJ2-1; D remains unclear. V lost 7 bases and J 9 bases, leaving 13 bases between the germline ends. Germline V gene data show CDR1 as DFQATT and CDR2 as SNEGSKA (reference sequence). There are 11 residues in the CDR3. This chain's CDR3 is CSVLTLLEQFF. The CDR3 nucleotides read TGCAGTGTACTGACTTTACTTGAGCAGTTCTTC.

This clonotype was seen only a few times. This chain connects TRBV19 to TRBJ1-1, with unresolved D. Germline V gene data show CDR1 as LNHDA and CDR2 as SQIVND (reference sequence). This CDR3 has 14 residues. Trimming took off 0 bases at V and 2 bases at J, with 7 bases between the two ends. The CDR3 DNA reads TGTGCCAGTAGTATAGAGCGTTTAAACACTGAAGCTTTCTTT. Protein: CASSIERLNTEAFF.

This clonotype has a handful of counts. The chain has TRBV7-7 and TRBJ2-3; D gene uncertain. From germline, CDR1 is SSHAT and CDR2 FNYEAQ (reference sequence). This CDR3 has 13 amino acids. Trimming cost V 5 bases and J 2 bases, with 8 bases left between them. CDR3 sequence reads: CASSRSPTDTQYF. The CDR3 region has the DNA TGTGCCAGCAGCCGATCTCCCACAGATACGCAGTATTTT.

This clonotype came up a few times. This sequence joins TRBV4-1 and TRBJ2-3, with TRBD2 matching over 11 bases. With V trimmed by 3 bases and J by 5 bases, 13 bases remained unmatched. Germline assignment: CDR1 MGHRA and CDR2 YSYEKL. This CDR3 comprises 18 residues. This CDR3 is CASSHGVDSGGEEDTQYF. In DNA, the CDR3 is TGCGCCAGCAGCCATGGGGTCGATAGCGGGGGGGAAGAAGATACGCAGTATTTT.

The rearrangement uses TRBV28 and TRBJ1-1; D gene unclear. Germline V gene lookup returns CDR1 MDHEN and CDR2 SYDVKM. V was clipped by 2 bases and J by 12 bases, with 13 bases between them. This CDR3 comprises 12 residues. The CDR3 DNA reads TGTGCCAGCAGTTTAGGGGAAAGAAGGACTTTCTTT. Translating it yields CASSLGERRTFF.

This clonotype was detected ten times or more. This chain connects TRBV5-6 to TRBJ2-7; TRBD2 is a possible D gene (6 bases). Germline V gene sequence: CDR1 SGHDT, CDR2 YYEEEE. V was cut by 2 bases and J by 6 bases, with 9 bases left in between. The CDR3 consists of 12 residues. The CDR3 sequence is CASSFGGFEQYF. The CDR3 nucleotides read TGTGCCAGCAGCTTTGGAGGGTTCGAGCAGTACTTC.

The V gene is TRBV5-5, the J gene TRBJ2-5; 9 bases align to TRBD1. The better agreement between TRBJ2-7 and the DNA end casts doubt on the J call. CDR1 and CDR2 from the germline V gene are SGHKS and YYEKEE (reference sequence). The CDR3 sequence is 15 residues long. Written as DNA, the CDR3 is TGTGCCAGCAGCCACCAACCGGGACAGGGCTACGAGCAGTACTTC. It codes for CASSHQPGQGYEQYF.

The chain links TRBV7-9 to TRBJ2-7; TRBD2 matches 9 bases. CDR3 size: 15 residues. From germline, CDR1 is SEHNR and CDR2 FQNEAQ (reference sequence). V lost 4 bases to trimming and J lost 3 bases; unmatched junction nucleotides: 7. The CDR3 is CASSSGLAAGYEQYF. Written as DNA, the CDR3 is TGTGCCAGCAGCTCGGGACTAGCTGCGGGCTACGAGCAGTACTTC.

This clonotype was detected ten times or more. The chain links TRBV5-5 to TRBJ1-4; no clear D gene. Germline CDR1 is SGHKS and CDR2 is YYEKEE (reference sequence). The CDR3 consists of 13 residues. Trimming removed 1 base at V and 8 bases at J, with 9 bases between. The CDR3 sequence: CASSLSTEEKLFF. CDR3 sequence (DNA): TGTGCCAGCAGCTTGTCTACTGAGGAAAAACTGTTTTTT.

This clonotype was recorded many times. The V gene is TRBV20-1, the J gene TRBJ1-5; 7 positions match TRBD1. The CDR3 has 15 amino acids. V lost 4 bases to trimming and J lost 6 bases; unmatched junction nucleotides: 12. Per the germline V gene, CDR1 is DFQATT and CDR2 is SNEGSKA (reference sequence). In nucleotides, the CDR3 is TGCAGTGCTAAGCCCCCAATGACAGGGCGTCAGCCCCAGCATTTT. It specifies CSAKPPMTGRQPQHF.

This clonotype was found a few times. The CDR3 nucleotides are TGTGCCAGCGGACGGACCGCAGGCTATGGCTACACCTTC. Amino acid sequence: CASGRTAGYGYTF. The chain carries TRBV6-2 or TRBV6-3 and TRBJ1-2, with D uncertain. V shed 8 bases and J shed 4 bases, with 14 bases lying between them. Germline lookup yields CDR1 MNHEY and CDR2 SVGEGT. This CDR3 comprises 13 residues.

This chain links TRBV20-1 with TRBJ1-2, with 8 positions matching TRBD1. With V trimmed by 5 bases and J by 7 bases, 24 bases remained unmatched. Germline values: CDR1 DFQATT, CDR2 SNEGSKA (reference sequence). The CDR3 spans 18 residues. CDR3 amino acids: CSASVFRGQKAKDGGYTF. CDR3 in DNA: TGCAGTGCTTCCGTCTTCAGGGGGCAGAAAGCTAAGGATGGTGGCTACACCTTC.

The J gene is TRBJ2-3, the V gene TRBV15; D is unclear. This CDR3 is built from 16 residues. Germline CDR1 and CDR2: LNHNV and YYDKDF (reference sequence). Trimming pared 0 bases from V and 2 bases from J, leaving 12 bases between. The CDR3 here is CATSRDRSGPTDTQYF. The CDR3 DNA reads TGTGCCACCAGCAGAGATCGTTCGGGCCCCACAGATACGCAGTATTTT.

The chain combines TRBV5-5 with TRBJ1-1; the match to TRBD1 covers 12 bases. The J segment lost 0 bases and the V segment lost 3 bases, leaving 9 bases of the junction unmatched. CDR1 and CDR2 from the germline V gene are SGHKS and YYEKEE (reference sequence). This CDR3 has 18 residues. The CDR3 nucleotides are TGTGCCAGCAGCTCCCGCATAGGGACAGGGGGCCTGAACACTGAAGCTTTCTTT. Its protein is CASSSRIGTGGLNTEAFF.

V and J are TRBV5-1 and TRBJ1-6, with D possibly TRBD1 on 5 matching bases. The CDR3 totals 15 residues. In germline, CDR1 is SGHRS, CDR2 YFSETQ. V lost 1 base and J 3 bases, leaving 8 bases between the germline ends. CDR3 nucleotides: TGCGCCAGCAGCTTGTTGGGGGTCTATAATTCACCCCTCCACTTT. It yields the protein CASSLLGVYNSPLHF.

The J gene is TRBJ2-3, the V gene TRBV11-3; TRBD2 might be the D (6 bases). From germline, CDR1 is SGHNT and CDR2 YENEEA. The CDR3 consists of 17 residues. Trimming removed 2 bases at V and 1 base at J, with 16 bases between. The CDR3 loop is CASSLYRRGSRTDTQYF. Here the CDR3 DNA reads TGTGCCAGCAGCTTATACAGACGGGGGAGCCGCACAGATACGCAGTATTTT. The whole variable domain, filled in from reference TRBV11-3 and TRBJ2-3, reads EAGVVQSPRYKIIEKKQPVAFWCNPISGHNTLYWYLQNLGQGPELLIRYENEEAVDDSQLPKDRFSAERLKGVDSTLKIQPAELGDSAVYLCASSLYRRGSRTDTQYFGPGTRLTVL.

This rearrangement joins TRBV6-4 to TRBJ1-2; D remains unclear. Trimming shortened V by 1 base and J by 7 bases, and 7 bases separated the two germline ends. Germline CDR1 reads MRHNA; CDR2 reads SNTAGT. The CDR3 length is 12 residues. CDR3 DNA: TGTGCCAGCAGTGACTTGTGGGGTGGCTACACCTTC. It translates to CASSDLWGGYTF.

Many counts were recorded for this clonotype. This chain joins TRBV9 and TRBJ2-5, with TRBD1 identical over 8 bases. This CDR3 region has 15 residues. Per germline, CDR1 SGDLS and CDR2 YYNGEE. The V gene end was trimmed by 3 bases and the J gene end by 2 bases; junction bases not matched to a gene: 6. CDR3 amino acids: CASSAGGQGQETQYF. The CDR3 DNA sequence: TGTGCCAGCAGCGCCGGAGGACAGGGACAAGAGACCCAGTACTTC.

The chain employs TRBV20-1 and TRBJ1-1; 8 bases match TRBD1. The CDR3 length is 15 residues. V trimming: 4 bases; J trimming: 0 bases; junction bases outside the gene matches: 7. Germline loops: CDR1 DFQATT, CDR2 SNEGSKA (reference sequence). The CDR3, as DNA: TGCAGTGCTACCCGCCGGGGACAGGTGAACACTGAAGCTTTCTTT. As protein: CSATRRGQVNTEAFF.